This entry lists 2 T cell receptor beta chains sequenced from one sample in a study of T-cell reconstitution after alpha-beta-depleted transplantation in children. TCRbeta library preparation incorporated unique molecular identifiers. MiXCR, run by TCRdb on the PCR reads, gives a single entry per CDR3 protein. The repertoire holds about 610,000 distinct CDR3 sequences, with 27% as singletons. Sequenced here: PBMCs, sampled before TCRalphabeta/CD19-depleted stem cell transplant. Receptors originate from a boy in the first two years of life with Wiskott-Aldrich syndrome, due to receive a stem cell transplant.

This sequence joins TRBV4-2 and TRBJ2-7, with D perhaps given as TRBD1 or TRBD2 (5 bases each). V was clipped by 1 base and J by 4 bases, with 17 bases between them. The germline V gene has CDR1 LGHNA and CDR2 YNFKEQ. The CDR3 covers 16 residues. CDR3 coding DNA: TGTGCCAGCAGCCAAGCCCAACTAGTGGGGCTATACGAGCAGTACTTC. This encodes CASSQAQLVGLYEQYF.

This clonotype was counted between two and nine times. The chain recombines TRBV5-1 with TRBJ2-3; perhaps TRBD2 as D (6 bases). CDR3 size: 16 residues. The V and J ends lost 6 bases and 0 bases respectively, with 17 bases between them. Germline-derived CDR1 and CDR2 are SGHRS and YFSETQ. In nucleotides, the CDR3 is TGCGCCAGCAAGGCGGGGATGGGGAGTAGCACAGATACGCAGTATTTT. This gives the protein CASKAGMGSSTDTQYF.